Listed here is a single TCR beta chain. Its target is unknown. The germline V and J ends were trimmed by 6 bases and 4 bases, with 9 bases remaining between them. CDR3 length: 12 amino acids. This entry is derived from a study of T cell responses to AZD1222 COVID-19 vaccine. Study-wide results and limits: A rise in Spike-specific TCR breadth and depth followed two AZD1222 doses.

Data came from immunoSEQ multiplex PCR; TCRdb stores just in-frame clones and leaves some out. The listing records more than 110,000 clones. The sequenced sample consisted of peripheral blood. This rearrangement joins TRBV12-3 or TRBV12-4 to TRBJ1-2; the D is unclear. The receptor's source is an adult in good health. CDR3 coding DNA: TGTGCCAGCAGGGTTGGGAGCTATGGCTACACCTTC. This sequence encodes CASRVGSYGYTF.